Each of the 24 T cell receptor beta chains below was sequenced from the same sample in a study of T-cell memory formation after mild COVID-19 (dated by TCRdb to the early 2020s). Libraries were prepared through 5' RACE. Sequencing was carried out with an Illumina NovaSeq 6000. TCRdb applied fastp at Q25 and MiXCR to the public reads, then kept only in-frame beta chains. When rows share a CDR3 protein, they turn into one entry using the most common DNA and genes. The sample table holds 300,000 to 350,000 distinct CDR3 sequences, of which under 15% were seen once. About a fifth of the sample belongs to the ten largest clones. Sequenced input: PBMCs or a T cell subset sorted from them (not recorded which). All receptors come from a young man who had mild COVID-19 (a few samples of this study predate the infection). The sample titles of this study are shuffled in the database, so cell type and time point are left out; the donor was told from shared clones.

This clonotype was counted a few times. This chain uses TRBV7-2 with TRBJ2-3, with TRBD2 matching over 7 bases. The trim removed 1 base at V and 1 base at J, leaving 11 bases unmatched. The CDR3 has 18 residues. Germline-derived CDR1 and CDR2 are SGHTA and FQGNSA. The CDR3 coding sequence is TGTGCCAGCAGCTTAGGGCACCGGGGGGTAGTTGGCACAGATACGCAGTATTTT. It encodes CASSLGHRGVVGTDTQYF.

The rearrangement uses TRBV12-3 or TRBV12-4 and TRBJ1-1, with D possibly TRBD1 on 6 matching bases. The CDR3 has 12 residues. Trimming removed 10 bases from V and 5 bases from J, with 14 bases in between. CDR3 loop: CATKHQGTEAFF. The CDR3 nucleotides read TGTGCCACCAAACATCAGGGGACTGAAGCTTTCTTT.

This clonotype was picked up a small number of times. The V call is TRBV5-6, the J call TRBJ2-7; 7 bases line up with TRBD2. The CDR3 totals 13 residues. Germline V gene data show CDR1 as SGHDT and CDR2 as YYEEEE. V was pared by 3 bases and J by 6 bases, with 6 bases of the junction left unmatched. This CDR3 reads CASSWGGVGEQYF. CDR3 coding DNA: TGTGCCAGCAGCTGGGGAGGGGTTGGCGAGCAGTACTTC.

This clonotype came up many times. CDR3: CASSLDRLNTEAFF. For the CDR3, the DNA is TGCGCCAGCAGCCTAGACAGGTTGAACACTGAAGCTTTCTTT. V and J are TRBV4-1 and TRBJ1-1, with D possibly matching TRBD1 (6 bases). CDR3 length: 14 residues. CDR1 is MGHRA and CDR2 is YSYEKL in the germline V gene. V was trimmed by 4 bases and J by 0 bases, leaving 9 bases between them.

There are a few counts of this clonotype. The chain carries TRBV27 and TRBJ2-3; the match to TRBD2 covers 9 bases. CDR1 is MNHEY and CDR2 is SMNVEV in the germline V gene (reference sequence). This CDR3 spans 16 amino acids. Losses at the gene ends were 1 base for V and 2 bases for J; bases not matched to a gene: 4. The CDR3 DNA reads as TGTGCCAGCAGTTTATTTCCTAGCGGGGACACAGATACGCAGTATTTT. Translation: CASSLFPSGDTDTQYF.

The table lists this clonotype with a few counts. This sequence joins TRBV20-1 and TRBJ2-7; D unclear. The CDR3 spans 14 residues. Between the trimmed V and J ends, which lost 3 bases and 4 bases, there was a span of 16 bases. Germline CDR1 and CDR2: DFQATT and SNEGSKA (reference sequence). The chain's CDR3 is CSASDLAGSYEQYF. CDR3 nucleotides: TGCAGTGCTAGTGACTTGGCAGGTTCTTACGAGCAGTACTTC.

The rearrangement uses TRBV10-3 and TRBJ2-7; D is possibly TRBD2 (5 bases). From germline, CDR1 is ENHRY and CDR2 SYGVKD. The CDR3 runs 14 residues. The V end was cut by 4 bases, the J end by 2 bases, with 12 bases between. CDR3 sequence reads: CAISATGSAYEQYF. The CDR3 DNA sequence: TGTGCCATCAGTGCGACGGGATCCGCCTACGAGCAGTACTTC.

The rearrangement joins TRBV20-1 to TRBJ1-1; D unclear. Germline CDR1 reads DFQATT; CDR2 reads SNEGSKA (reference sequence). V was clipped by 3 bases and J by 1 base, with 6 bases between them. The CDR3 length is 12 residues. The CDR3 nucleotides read TGCAGTGCTAGTAAAGGGAACACTGAAGCTTTCTTT. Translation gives CSASKGNTEAFF.

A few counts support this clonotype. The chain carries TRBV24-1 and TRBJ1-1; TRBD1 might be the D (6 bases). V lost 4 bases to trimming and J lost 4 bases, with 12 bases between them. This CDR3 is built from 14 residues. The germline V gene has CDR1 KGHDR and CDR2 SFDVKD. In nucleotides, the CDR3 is TGTGCCACCAGTGACGCCCGACAGGCCACTGAAGCTTTCTTT. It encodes CATSDARQATEAFF.

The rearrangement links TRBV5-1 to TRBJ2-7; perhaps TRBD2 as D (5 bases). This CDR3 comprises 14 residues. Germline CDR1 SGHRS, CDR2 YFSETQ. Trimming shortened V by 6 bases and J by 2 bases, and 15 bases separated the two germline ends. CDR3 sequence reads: CASKGGNPPYEQYF. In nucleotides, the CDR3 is TGCGCCAGCAAAGGAGGCAACCCTCCCTACGAGCAGTACTTC.

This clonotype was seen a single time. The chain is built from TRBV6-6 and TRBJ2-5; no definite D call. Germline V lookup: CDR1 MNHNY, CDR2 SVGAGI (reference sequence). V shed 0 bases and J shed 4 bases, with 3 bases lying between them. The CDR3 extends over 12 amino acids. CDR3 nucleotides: TGTGCCAGCAGTTACTCGGTAGAGACCCAGTACTTC. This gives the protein CASSYSVETQYF.

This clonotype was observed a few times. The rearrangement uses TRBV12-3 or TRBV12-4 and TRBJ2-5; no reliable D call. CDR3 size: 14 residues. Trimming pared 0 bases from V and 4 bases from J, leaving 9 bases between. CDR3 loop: CASSLAGMAETQYF. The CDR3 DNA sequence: TGTGCCAGCAGTTTAGCAGGGATGGCAGAGACCCAGTACTTC.

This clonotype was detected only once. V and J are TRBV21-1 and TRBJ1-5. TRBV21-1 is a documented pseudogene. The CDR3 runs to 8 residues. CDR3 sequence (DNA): TGCGAAAAACAGCCCCAGCATTTT. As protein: CEKQPQHF.

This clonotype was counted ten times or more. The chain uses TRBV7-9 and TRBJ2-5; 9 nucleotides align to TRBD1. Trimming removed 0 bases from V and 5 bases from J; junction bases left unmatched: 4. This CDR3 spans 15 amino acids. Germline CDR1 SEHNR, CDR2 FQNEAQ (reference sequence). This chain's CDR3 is CASSLATGGKETQYF. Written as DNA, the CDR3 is TGTGCCAGCAGCTTAGCGACAGGGGGGAAGGAGACCCAGTACTTC.

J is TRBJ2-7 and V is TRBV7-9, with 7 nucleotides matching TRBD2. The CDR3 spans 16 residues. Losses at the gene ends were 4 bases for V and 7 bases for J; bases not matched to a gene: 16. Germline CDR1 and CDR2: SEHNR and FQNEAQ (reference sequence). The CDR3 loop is CASSSGAGGELLEQYF. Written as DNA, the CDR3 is TGTGCCAGCAGCTCTGGCGCTGGGGGGGAGTTGCTGGAGCAGTACTTC.

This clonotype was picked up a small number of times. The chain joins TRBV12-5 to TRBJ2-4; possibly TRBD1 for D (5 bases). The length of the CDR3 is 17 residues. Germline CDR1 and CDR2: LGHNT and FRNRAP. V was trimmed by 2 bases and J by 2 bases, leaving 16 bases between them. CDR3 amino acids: CASGLPDPHRTKNIQYF. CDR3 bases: TGTGCTAGTGGTTTGCCCGACCCGCACAGGACCAAAAACATTCAGTACTTC.

The CDR3 loop reads CASSLDAVGPPFF. The CDR3 DNA follows: TGTGCCAGCAGCTTGGATGCCGTGGGCCCCCCCTTTTTT. The chain has TRBV7-9 and TRBJ2-2; D remains ambiguous. The CDR3 loop spans 13 amino acids. Germline lookup yields CDR1 SEHNR and CDR2 FQNEAQ (reference sequence). V was clipped by 3 bases and J by 17 bases, with 19 bases between them.

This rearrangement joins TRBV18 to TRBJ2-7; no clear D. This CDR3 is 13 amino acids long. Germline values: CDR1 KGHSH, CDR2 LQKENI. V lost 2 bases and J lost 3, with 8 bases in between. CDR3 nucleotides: TGTGCCAGCTCACCAGGTCTCGGCTACGAGCAGTACGTC. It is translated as CASSPGLGYEQYV.

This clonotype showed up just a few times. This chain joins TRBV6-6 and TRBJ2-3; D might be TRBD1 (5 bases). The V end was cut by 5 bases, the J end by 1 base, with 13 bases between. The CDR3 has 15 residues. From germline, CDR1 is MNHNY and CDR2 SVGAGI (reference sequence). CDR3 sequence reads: CASSLSGLRTDTQYF. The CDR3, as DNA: TGTGCCAGCAGTCTTTCAGGGCTACGCACAGATACGCAGTATTTT.

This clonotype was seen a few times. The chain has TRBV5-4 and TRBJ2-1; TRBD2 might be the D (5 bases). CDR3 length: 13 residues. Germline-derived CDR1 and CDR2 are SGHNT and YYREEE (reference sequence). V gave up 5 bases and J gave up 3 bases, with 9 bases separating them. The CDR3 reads CASRNGDYNEQFF. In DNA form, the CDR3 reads TGTGCCAGCAGAAACGGGGACTACAATGAGCAGTTCTTC.

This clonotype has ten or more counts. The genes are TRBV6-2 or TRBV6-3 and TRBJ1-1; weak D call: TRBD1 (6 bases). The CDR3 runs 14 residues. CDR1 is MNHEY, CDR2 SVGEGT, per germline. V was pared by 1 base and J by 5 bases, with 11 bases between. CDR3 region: CASSYWTAATEAFF. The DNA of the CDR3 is TGTGCCAGCAGTTACTGGACAGCCGCGACTGAAGCTTTCTTT.

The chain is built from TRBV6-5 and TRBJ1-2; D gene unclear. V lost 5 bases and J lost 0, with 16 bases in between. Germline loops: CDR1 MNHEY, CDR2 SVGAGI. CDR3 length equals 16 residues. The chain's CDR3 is CASSPLASEPNYGYTF. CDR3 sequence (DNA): TGTGCCAGCAGTCCTTTGGCGTCGGAGCCTAACTATGGCTACACCTTC.

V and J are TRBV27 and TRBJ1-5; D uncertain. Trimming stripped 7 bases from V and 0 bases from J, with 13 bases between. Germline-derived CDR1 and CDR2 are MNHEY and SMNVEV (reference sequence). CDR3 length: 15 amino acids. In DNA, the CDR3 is TGTGCCAGCATGCAAGGGTATTCTAGCAATCAGCCCCAGCATTTT. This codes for CASMQGYSSNQPQHF.

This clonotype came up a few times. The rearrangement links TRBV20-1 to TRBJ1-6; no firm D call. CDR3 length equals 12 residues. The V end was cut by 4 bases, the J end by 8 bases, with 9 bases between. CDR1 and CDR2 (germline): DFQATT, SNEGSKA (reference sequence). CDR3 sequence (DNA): TGCAGTGCTATCGATGGGGATTCACCCCTCCACTTT. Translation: CSAIDGDSPLHF.